The 23 T cell receptor beta chains reported below all come from one sample, sequenced in a study of blood T cells in healthy people across ages. Alongside a J-beta primer mix, a sample-barcoded 5' primer served in a second PCR lasting about 7 to 12 cycles. TCRdb independently ran MiXCR on the 5' RACE reads; one entry per CDR3 protein. The data hold hundreds of thousands of distinct CDR3 sequences, with 58% observed a single time. Sample: blood. The receptors were gathered from a man aged 25 to 40 in good health.

The gene calls are TRBV20-1 and TRBJ2-3, with TRBD2 matching over 10 bases. Germline V gene sequence: CDR1 DFQATT, CDR2 SNEGSKA (reference sequence). J gave up 4 bases and V 8 bases, and 6 bases lay outside the gene matches. This CDR3 comprises 13 residues. CDR3 bases: TGCAGTTCTAAGCTAGCGGGAGCAGATACGCAGTATTTT. It encodes CSSKLAGADTQYF.

This clonotype was detected only a few times. The chain uses TRBV7-2 and TRBJ2-4; possible D gene TRBD1, 5 bases. The V gene's germline CDR1 is SGHTA and CDR2 FQGNSA. This CDR3 region has 15 residues. Trimming took off 5 bases at V and 2 bases at J, with 13 bases between the two ends. CDR3 sequence reads: CASSPFRGTKNIQYF. In DNA, the CDR3 is TGTGCCAGCAGCCCCTTTAGGGGTACCAAAAACATTCAGTACTTC.

The chain uses TRBV4-2 and TRBJ1-2; D unclear. This CDR3 region has 11 residues. V was pared by 2 bases and J by 8 bases, with 6 bases between. Germline CDR1 is LGHNA and CDR2 is YNFKEQ. The CDR3, as DNA: TGTGCCAGCAGCCAATATACAGGCTACACCTTC. This sequence encodes CASSQYTGYTF.

In this sample, this clonotype turned up once. The gene calls are TRBV12-3 or TRBV12-4 and TRBJ2-5, with D possibly being TRBD2 (5 bases). The ends were cut back, 7 bases at V and 5 bases at J, with 14 bases in the middle. The CDR3 contains 13 residues. The CDR3 DNA sequence: TGTGCCAGCAATCACTACGGGGAGGAGACCCAGTACTTC. The encoded protein is CASNHYGEETQYF.

This sequence joins TRBV29-1 and TRBJ1-5; unclear D gene. This CDR3 has 13 amino acids. V shed 4 bases and J shed 4 bases, with 11 bases lying between them. From germline, CDR1 is SQVTM and CDR2 ANQGSEA. The CDR3 coding sequence is TGCAGCGTTGTTGAGGGTAGAAATCAGCCCCAGCATTTT. Its translation is CSVVEGRNQPQHF.

V gene TRBV5-8 combines with J gene TRBJ2-3; D is ambiguous. CDR1 is SGHTS and CDR2 is YDEGEE in the germline V gene. Trimming removed 5 bases from V and 2 bases from J, with 12 bases in between. There are 14 residues in the CDR3. The CDR3 protein is CASSPNRDTDTQYF. DNA of the CDR3: TGTGCCAGCAGTCCCAACCGCGACACAGATACGCAGTATTTT.

This clonotype was seen a handful of times. The chain recombines TRBV20-1 with TRBJ2-7, with D maybe TRBD2 (6 bases). Germline V lookup: CDR1 DFQATT, CDR2 SNEGSKA (reference sequence). This CDR3 comprises 14 residues. Trimming removed 5 bases from V and 0 bases from J, with 14 bases in between. DNA of the CDR3: TGCAGTGCTTGGGGGGACGGGAGCTCCTACGAGCAGTACTTC. Its translation: CSAWGDGSSYEQYF.

This chain connects TRBV5-5 to TRBJ2-5, with 11 positions matching TRBD1. The DNA end is more similar to TRBJ2-7, so the J call may be wrong. The CDR3 totals 14 residues. Germline V gene sequence: CDR1 SGHKS, CDR2 YYEKEE (reference sequence). Here the CDR3 DNA reads TGTGCCAGCGCCCTAGGGACAGGGGGCTACGAGCAGTACTTC. Its protein product is CASALGTGGYEQYF.

The rearrangement links TRBV6-1 to TRBJ1-5; D is unclear. Trimming took 0 bases from V and 7 from J, leaving 10 bases between them. CDR3 size: 14 residues. Germline-derived CDR1 and CDR2 are MNHNS and SASEGT. The CDR3, as DNA: TGTGCCAGCAGTGAAGCAGGCCCCGAACAGCCCCAGCATTTT. It is translated as CASSEAGPEQPQHF.

V and J are TRBV6-1 and TRBJ2-6; TRBD2 matches 12 bases. The CDR3 length is 18 residues. V gave up 6 bases and J gave up 0 bases; unmatched junction bases: 6. The germline gives CDR1 MNHNS, CDR2 SASEGT. The CDR3 DNA is TGTGCCAGCAGCCCACTAGCGGGGGGCAGCTCTGGGGCCAACGTCCTGACTTTC. Protein product: CASSPLAGGSSGANVLTF.

The J gene is TRBJ2-5, the V gene TRBV7-9; no clear D. The better agreement between TRBJ2-7 and the DNA end casts doubt on the J call. CDR3 length: 11 residues. Germline CDR1 reads SEHNR; CDR2 reads FQNEAQ (reference sequence). CDR3 DNA: TGTGCCAGCAGCGAACTGATCGAGCAGTACTTC. It encodes CASSELIEQYF.

This clonotype was seen only a few times. This chain uses TRBV29-1 with TRBJ1-1; 8 bases map to TRBD1. The CDR3 is 12 residues long. Trimming at V came to 6 bases and at J to 7 bases, leaving 7 bases not matched to a gene. Germline-derived CDR1 and CDR2 are SQVTM and ANQGSEA. The chain's CDR3 is CSVGQGQDEAFF. The CDR3, as DNA: TGCAGCGTAGGACAGGGACAGGATGAAGCTTTCTTT.

In this sample, this clonotype turned up a few times. This sequence joins TRBV3-1 and TRBJ1-2; D may be TRBD1 (5 bases). V was shortened by 4 bases and J by 7 bases, with 10 bases between the two germline ends. The CDR3 has 12 amino acids. CDR1 and CDR2 from the germline V gene are LGHDT and YNNKEL (reference sequence). CDR3 bases: TGTGCCAGCAGCCCGGGGAGGGGTGGCTACACCTTC. Protein sequence: CASSPGRGGYTF.

This chain links TRBV6-6 with TRBJ1-2, with D possibly TRBD1 on 6 matching bases. Trimming stripped 4 bases from V and 4 bases from J, with 10 bases between. The CDR3 is 13 residues long. Germline V CDR1 and CDR2: MNHNY, SVGAGI (reference sequence). The CDR3 nucleotides read TGTGCCAGCAGTTGGGGGGGCATCTATGGCTACACCTTC. Protein sequence: CASSWGGIYGYTF.

This chain joins TRBV15 and TRBJ2-5; 7 nucleotides line up with TRBD1. The V gene's germline CDR1 is LNHNV and CDR2 YYDKDF (reference sequence). CDR3 length: 15 residues. V shed 3 bases, J shed 3 bases, and the junction held 7 bases outside the gene matches. Written as DNA, the CDR3 is TGTGCCACCAGCAGTACAGGGGCCCGAAAAGAGACCCAGTACTTC. Protein sequence: CATSSTGARKETQYF.

This clonotype has a handful of counts. This chain joins TRBV5-1 and TRBJ2-6, with D perhaps TRBD1 (5 bases). Germline V gives CDR1 SGHRS, CDR2 YFSETQ. The CDR3 extends over 16 amino acids. Trimming pared 4 bases from V and 4 bases from J, leaving 15 bases between. CDR3 nucleotides: TGCGCCAGCAGCCAAGGGGTTACGGGCGGGGCCAACGTCCTGACTTTC. Encoded protein: CASSQGVTGGANVLTF.

This clonotype occurred a few times. This chain connects TRBV3-1 to TRBJ2-1; TRBD2 matches at 15 bases. The CDR3 runs 13 residues. The V segment lost 8 bases and the J segment 9 bases; nucleotides outside the gene matches: 2. Germline loops: CDR1 LGHDT, CDR2 YNNKEL (reference sequence). CDR3 sequence reads: CASRTSGRGEQFF. In DNA form, the CDR3 reads TGTGCCAGCCGGACTAGCGGGAGGGGTGAGCAGTTCTTC.

This chain joins TRBV20-1 and TRBJ1-5; D unclear. The V end lost 0 bases, the J end lost 1 base, and 13 bases lay between the germline ends. Germline loops: CDR1 DFQATT, CDR2 SNEGSKA (reference sequence). CDR3 length: 16 amino acids. The CDR3 here is CSARDQAVSSNQPQHF. The CDR3 region has the DNA TGCAGTGCTAGAGATCAGGCGGTCAGCAGCAATCAGCCCCAGCATTTT.

This chain's CDR3 is CASSRETSGTGYEQYF. CDR3 nucleotides: TGTGCCAGCAGCCGCGAAACTAGCGGGACTGGATACGAGCAGTACTTC. V is TRBV4-2 and J is TRBJ2-4; TRBD2 matches at 10 bases. The J call is doubtful: the DNA matches TRBJ2-7 better. Per germline, CDR1 LGHNA and CDR2 YNFKEQ. This CDR3 region has 16 residues.

The count of this clonotype is one. This chain connects TRBV2 to TRBJ2-3; 9 bases are a match to TRBD1. The germline V gene encodes CDR1 SNHLY and CDR2 FYNNEI. Losses at the gene ends were 5 bases for V and 5 bases for J; bases not matched to a gene: 8. The CDR3 is 15 residues long. In nucleotides, the CDR3 is TGTGCCAGCAGTACCGGGACAGGGAGGGTAGATACGCAGTATTTT. Encoded protein: CASSTGTGRVDTQYF.

Only a few counts were recorded for this clonotype. This rearrangement joins TRBV29-1 to TRBJ2-7, with TRBD2 matching 7 bases. This CDR3 is built from 13 residues. Germline loops: CDR1 SQVTM, CDR2 ANQGSEA. V gave up 4 bases and J gave up 3 bases; unmatched junction bases: 6. The CDR3 DNA follows: TGCAGCGTTGCTACCGGGACTATCTACGAGCAGTACTTC. Translated: CSVATGTIYEQYF.

This clonotype was detected only a few times. The chain combines TRBV29-1 with TRBJ1-2; TRBD1 might be the D (5 bases). V was trimmed by 7 bases and J by 4 bases, leaving 16 bases between them. This CDR3 has 13 amino acids. The germline V gene has CDR1 SQVTM and CDR2 ANQGSEA. CDR3 amino acids: CSADGRQGYGYTF. For the CDR3, the DNA is TGCAGCGCCGATGGTCGGCAGGGCTATGGCTACACCTTC.

The genes are TRBV7-2 and TRBJ2-7; 11 bases are shared with TRBD2. The CDR3 is 15 residues long. Trimming cost V 1 base and J 4 bases; bases outside gene matches: 3. Looked up from germline, CDR1 is SGHTA and CDR2 is FQGNSA. The CDR3: CASSLVGTSGYEQYF. CDR3 nucleotide sequence: TGTGCCAGCAGCTTAGTTGGGACTAGCGGTTACGAGCAGTACTTC. Complete variable domain (other parts from reference TRBV7-2 and TRBJ2-7): GAGVSQSPSNKVTEKGKDVELRCDPISGHTALYWYRQSLGQGLEFLIYFQGNSAPDKSGLPSDRFSAERTGGSVSTLTIQRTQQEDSAVYLCASSLVGTSGYEQYFGPGTRLTVT.